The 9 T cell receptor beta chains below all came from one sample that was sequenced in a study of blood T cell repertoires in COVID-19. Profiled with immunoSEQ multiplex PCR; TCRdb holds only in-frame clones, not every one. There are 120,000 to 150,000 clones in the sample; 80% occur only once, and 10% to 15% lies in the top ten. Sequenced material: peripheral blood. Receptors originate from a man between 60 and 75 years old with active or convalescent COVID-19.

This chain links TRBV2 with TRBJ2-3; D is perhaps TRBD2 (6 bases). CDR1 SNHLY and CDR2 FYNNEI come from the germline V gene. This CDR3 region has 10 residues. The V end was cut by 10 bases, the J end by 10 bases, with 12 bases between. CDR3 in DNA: TGTGCCACTTCGGGGGAGGCGCAGTATTTT. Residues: CATSGEAQYF.

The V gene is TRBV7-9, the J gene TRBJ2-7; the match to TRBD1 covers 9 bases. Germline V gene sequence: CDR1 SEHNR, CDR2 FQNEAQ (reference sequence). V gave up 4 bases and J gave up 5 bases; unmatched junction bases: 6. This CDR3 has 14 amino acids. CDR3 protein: CASSSRDRVNEQYF. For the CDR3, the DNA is TGTGCCAGCAGCTCCCGGGACAGGGTCAACGAGCAGTACTTC.

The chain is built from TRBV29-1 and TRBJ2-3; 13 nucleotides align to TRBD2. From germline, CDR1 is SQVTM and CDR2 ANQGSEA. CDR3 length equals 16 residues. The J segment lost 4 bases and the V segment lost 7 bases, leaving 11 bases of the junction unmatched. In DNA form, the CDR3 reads TGCAGCGGAACGGGACTAGCGGGGCTTGGACCAGATACGCAGTATTTT. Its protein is CSGTGLAGLGPDTQYF.

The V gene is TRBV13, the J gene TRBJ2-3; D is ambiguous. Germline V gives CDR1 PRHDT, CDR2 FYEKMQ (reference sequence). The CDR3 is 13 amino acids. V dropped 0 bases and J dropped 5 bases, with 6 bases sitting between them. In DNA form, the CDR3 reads TGTGCCAGCAGCTTAGGCAGTGGAGATACGCAGTATTTT. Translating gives CASSLGSGDTQYF.

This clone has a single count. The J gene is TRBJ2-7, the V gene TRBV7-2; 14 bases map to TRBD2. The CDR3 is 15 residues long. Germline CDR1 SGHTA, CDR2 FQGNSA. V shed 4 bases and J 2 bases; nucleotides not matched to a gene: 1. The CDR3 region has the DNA TGTGCCAGCAGCTCGGGACTAGCGGGAGCCTACGAGCAGTACTTC. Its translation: CASSSGLAGAYEQYF.

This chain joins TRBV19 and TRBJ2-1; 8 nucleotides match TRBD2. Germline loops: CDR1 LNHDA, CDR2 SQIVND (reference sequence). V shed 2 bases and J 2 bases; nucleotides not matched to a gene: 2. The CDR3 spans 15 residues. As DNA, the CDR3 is TGTGCCAGTAGTATAAGTAGCGGGGCCTACAATGAGCAGTTCTTC. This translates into CASSISSGAYNEQFF. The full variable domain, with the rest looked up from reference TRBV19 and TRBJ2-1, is DGGITQSPKYLFRKEGQNVTLSCEQNLNHDAMYWYRQDPGQGLRLIYYSQIVNDFQKGDIAEGYSVSREKKESFPLTVTSAQKNPTAFYLCASSISSGAYNEQFFGPGTRLTVL.

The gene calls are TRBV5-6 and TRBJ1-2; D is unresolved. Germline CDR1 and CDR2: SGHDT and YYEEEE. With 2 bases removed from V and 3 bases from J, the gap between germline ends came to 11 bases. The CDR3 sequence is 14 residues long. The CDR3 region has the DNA TGTGCCAGCAGCTTCGTCGGCCAGGACTATGGCTACACCTTC. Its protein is CASSFVGQDYGYTF.

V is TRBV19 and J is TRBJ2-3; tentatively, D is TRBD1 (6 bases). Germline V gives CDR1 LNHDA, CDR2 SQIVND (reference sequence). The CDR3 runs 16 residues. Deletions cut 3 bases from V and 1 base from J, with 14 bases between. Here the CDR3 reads CASSIPRGLGTDTQYF. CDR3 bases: TGTGCCAGTAGTATCCCCAGGGGCTTGGGCACAGATACGCAGTATTTT.

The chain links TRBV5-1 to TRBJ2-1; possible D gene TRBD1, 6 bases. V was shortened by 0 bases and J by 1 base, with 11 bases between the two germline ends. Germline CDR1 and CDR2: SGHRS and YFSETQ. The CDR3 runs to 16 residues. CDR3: CASSLGGTTSYNEQFF. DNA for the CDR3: TGCGCCAGCAGCTTGGGAGGGACAACTTCCTACAATGAGCAGTTCTTC.